This entry concerns a single T cell receptor beta chain. Only in-frame clones appear in the TCRdb table, and some are missing; sequencing was by immunoSEQ multiplex PCR. Of 150,000 to 200,000 clones in the sample, 80% to 95% were seen once. V dropped 0 bases and J dropped 2 bases, with 7 bases sitting between them. This CDR3 has 15 residues. In germline, CDR1 is MGHRA, CDR2 YSYEKL. The source of the sample is a study of control samples from healthy donors and cancer patients. Material: blood. This sequence was found in a young man in good health. This rearrangement joins TRBV4-1 to TRBJ2-2; D ambiguous. Written as DNA, the CDR3 is TGCGCCAGCAGCCAAGAACAGTACAACACCGGGGAGCTGTTTTTT. Its protein product is CASSQEQYNTGELFF.